This T cell receptor beta chain was sequenced during a study of early T cells in non-severe SARS-CoV-2 infection. Study details: Whole-blood bulk RNA, unsorted, was sequenced, and chains were unpaired. Study-wide results and caveats: The study's VDJdb matching favored anti-spike CD8 responses and missed private and CD4 specificities.

Researchers attached unique molecular identifiers to individual cDNA molecules. TCRdb re-derived calls from the 5' RACE reads in MiXCR, one entry per CDR3 protein. The data contain fewer than 25,000 distinct CDR3 sequences, about 3.7% of them singletons. This clonotype was recorded many times. The antigen remains undetermined. Germline CDR1 is SGHAT and CDR2 is FQNNGV. This CDR3 is 13 amino acids long. Trimming cost V 0 bases and J 10 bases; bases outside gene matches: 3. The material sequenced was whole blood. This chain connects TRBV11-2 to TRBJ2-3; 8 bases line up with TRBD2. This receptor was taken from an adult who was a healthcare worker with PCR-confirmed SARS-CoV-2 infection or an uninfected control (not recorded which). The CDR3 is CASSLEGLEAQYF. The CDR3 nucleotides read TGTGCCAGCAGCTTAGAGGGACTAGAAGCGCAGTATTTT. Complete variable domain (other parts from reference TRBV11-2 and TRBJ2-3): EAGVAQSPRYKIIEKRQSVAFWCNPISGHATLYWYQQILGQGPKLLIQFQNNGVVDDSQLPKDRFSAERLKGVDSTLKIQPAKLEDSAVYLCASSLEGLEAQYFGPGTRLTVL.